A selection of T cell receptor beta chains follows, all from one sample in a study of blood T cells in healthy people across ages. TCRdb re-called the 5' RACE reads through MiXCR, storing one row per CDR3 protein. The sample lists 540,000 or so distinct CDR3 sequences, 27% occurring once. Sequences were obtained from blood. These receptors all come from a woman aged 65 to 85 in good health. Both conserved end residues are part of each CDR3. Fields, in order: V gene, D gene, J gene, clone size, CDR3 protein, CDR3 DNA. D genes are given only for firm matches. The size of a clone is reported for some rows only, either as once, few or many, or as a class for expanded clones.

v_call: TRBV6-5; d_call: -; j_call: TRBJ1-2; clone_size: -; cdr3_aa: CASSSHPNYGYTF; cdr3_nt: TGTGCCAGCAGTTCACACCCAAACTATGGCTACACCTTC
v_call: TRBV2; d_call: TRBD2; j_call: TRBJ2-3; clone_size: many; cdr3_aa: CASSPTPSGGPTDTQYF; cdr3_nt: TGTGCCAGCAGTCCGACCCCGAGCGGGGGGCCCACAGATACGCAGTATTTT
v_call: TRBV6-5; d_call: -; j_call: TRBJ1-4; clone_size: -; cdr3_aa: CASSYPGGEKLFF; cdr3_nt: TGTGCCAGCAGTTACCCGGGGGGTGAAAAACTGTTTTTT
v_call: TRBV6-2/TRBV6-3; d_call: TRBD1; j_call: TRBJ2-5; clone_size: -; cdr3_aa: CASSLIRDRGQETQYF; cdr3_nt: TGTGCCAGCAGTCTAATCCGGGACAGGGGGCAAGAGACCCAGTACTTC
v_call: TRBV5-6; d_call: -; j_call: TRBJ2-7; clone_size: -; cdr3_aa: CASSLGRAGRFSAQQYF; cdr3_nt: TGTGCCAGCAGCTTAGGGAGAGCGGGCCGCTTCTCGGCTCAGCAGTACTTC
v_call: TRBV7-3; d_call: TRBD2; j_call: TRBJ2-3; clone_size: -; cdr3_aa: CASSLSSGDTDTQYF; cdr3_nt: TGTGCCAGCAGCTTATCTAGCGGAGACACAGATACGCAGTATTTT
v_call: TRBV7-9; d_call: -; j_call: TRBJ2-2; clone_size: -; cdr3_aa: CASSKTGELFF; cdr3_nt: TGTGCCAGCAGCAAGACCGGGGAGCTGTTTTTT
v_call: TRBV18; d_call: -; j_call: TRBJ2-1; clone_size: -; cdr3_aa: CASSPMDTYNEQFF; cdr3_nt: TGTGCCAGCTCACCAATGGACACCTACAATGAGCAGTTCTTC
v_call: TRBV4-3; d_call: TRBD1; j_call: TRBJ1-4; clone_size: -; cdr3_aa: CASSVTGTGGELFF; cdr3_nt: TGCGCCAGCTCGGTAACCGGGACAGGGGGGGAACTGTTTTTT
v_call: TRBV20-1; d_call: -; j_call: TRBJ1-5; clone_size: few; cdr3_aa: CSAPLSAGGRNQPQHF; cdr3_nt: TGCAGTGCACCTCTATCCGCGGGGGGGAGGAATCAGCCCCAGCATTTT
v_call: TRBV20-1; d_call: TRBD1; j_call: TRBJ1-1; clone_size: -; cdr3_aa: CSARDSGQAFPSEAFF; cdr3_nt: TGCAGTGCTAGAGACTCGGGACAGGCGTTTCCATCTGAAGCTTTCTTT
v_call: TRBV29-1; d_call: TRBD1; j_call: TRBJ2-7; clone_size: -; cdr3_aa: CSVLQGAGYEQYF; cdr3_nt: TGCAGCGTTTTACAGGGGGCTGGTTACGAGCAGTACTTC
v_call: TRBV2; d_call: TRBD2; j_call: TRBJ2-5; clone_size: few; cdr3_aa: CASSPLSRGVETQYF; cdr3_nt: TGTGCCAGCAGCCCCCTATCGCGGGGGGTAGAGACCCAGTACTTC
v_call: TRBV18; d_call: -; j_call: TRBJ2-5; clone_size: -; cdr3_aa: CASSPPTGRGETQYF; cdr3_nt: TGTGCCAGCTCACCACCGACTGGCAGGGGAGAGACCCAGTACTTC
v_call: TRBV5-6; d_call: -; j_call: TRBJ2-4; clone_size: -; cdr3_aa: CASSLTGPHIQYF; cdr3_nt: TGTGCCAGCAGCTTGACAGGGCCTCACATTCAGTACTTC
v_call: TRBV29-1; d_call: -; j_call: TRBJ2-3; clone_size: few; cdr3_aa: CSANRVHVQTQYF; cdr3_nt: TGCAGCGCCAACCGGGTCCACGTCCAAACGCAGTATTTT
v_call: TRBV7-7; d_call: -; j_call: TRBJ2-7; clone_size: -; cdr3_aa: CASSLQARGSYEQYF; cdr3_nt: TGTGCTAGCAGCTTACAAGCGAGAGGGAGCTACGAGCAGTACTTC
v_call: TRBV6-6; d_call: TRBD1; j_call: TRBJ2-7; clone_size: -; cdr3_aa: CASLKGQGGHEQYF; cdr3_nt: TGTGCCAGCCTAAAGGGACAGGGGGGCCACGAGCAGTACTTC
v_call: TRBV7-2; d_call: TRBD2; j_call: TRBJ2-3; clone_size: -; cdr3_aa: CASSSTPGVAGTHTQYF; cdr3_nt: TGTGCCAGCAGCTCAACACCTGGGGTAGCGGGGACACATACGCAGTATTTT
v_call: TRBV5-8; d_call: -; j_call: TRBJ2-7; clone_size: -; cdr3_aa: CASSLLQGYEQYF; cdr3_nt: TGTGCCAGCAGCTTGTTACAGGGCTACGAGCAGTACTTC
v_call: TRBV10-2; d_call: -; j_call: TRBJ2-4; clone_size: few; cdr3_aa: CASMTDSRKNIQYF; cdr3_nt: TGCGCCAGCATGACGGACAGCAGGAAAAACATTCAGTACTTC
v_call: TRBV7-3; d_call: -; j_call: TRBJ2-1; clone_size: -; cdr3_aa: CASSLSGLPNEQFF; cdr3_nt: TGTGCCAGCAGCTTAAGTGGACTCCCAAATGAGCAGTTCTTC
v_call: TRBV7-2; d_call: TRBD1; j_call: TRBJ1-3; clone_size: -; cdr3_aa: CASSQGQGFSSGNTIYF; cdr3_nt: TGTGCCAGCAGCCAGGGACAGGGGTTTAGCTCTGGAAACACCATATATTTT
v_call: TRBV7-2; d_call: -; j_call: TRBJ2-4; clone_size: few; cdr3_aa: CASSLGVPGTGNIQYF; cdr3_nt: TGTGCCAGCAGCTTAGGAGTTCCAGGGACCGGAAACATTCAGTACTTC
v_call: TRBV5-1; d_call: -; j_call: TRBJ2-7; clone_size: few; cdr3_aa: CASSARQSPYEQYF; cdr3_nt: TGCGCCAGCAGCGCCCGACAGAGCCCCTACGAGCAGTACTTC
v_call: TRBV5-1; d_call: -; j_call: TRBJ2-7; clone_size: -; cdr3_aa: CASRRGDTTYEQYF; cdr3_nt: TGCGCCAGCAGACGAGGGGACACCACCTACGAGCAGTACTTC
v_call: TRBV30; d_call: -; j_call: TRBJ1-5; clone_size: -; cdr3_aa: CAWSLTDTQHF; cdr3_nt: TGTGCCTGGAGTCTGACAGATACGCAGCATTTT
v_call: TRBV7-2; d_call: TRBD2; j_call: TRBJ2-3; clone_size: once; cdr3_aa: CASSAGLAANPDTQYF; cdr3_nt: TGTGCCAGCAGCGCGGGACTAGCGGCGAACCCAGATACGCAGTATTTT
v_call: TRBV3-1; d_call: -; j_call: TRBJ2-7; clone_size: few; cdr3_aa: CASSQDSSSYEQYF; cdr3_nt: TGTGCCAGCAGCCAAGACTCAAGCTCCTACGAGCAGTACTTC
v_call: TRBV6-5; d_call: TRBD1; j_call: TRBJ2-7; clone_size: -; cdr3_aa: CASSYTGTGGSYEQYF; cdr3_nt: TGTGCCAGCAGTTACACGGGGACAGGGGGATCCTACGAGCAGTACTTC
v_call: TRBV7-2; d_call: TRBD2; j_call: TRBJ2-3; clone_size: -; cdr3_aa: CASSFQTSGGSDTQYF; cdr3_nt: TGTGCCAGCAGCTTCCAGACTAGCGGGGGGTCAGATACGCAGTATTTT
v_call: TRBV20-1; d_call: -; j_call: TRBJ2-1; clone_size: -; cdr3_aa: CSPRGGGTTNEQFF; cdr3_nt: TGCAGTCCCCGGGGTGGGGGGACAACGAATGAGCAGTTCTTC
v_call: TRBV20-1; d_call: TRBD1; j_call: TRBJ1-5; clone_size: -; cdr3_aa: CSATGTENQPQHF; cdr3_nt: TGCAGTGCTACCGGGACAGAGAATCAGCCCCAGCATTTT
v_call: TRBV3-1; d_call: TRBD1; j_call: TRBJ1-1; clone_size: -; cdr3_aa: CASSRTGLGAFF; cdr3_nt: TGTGCCAGCAGCCGGACAGGCCTCGGAGCTTTCTTT
v_call: TRBV20-1; d_call: -; j_call: TRBJ2-7; clone_size: -; cdr3_aa: CSARERSAHEQYF; cdr3_nt: TGCAGTGCTAGAGAGCGGAGCGCCCACGAGCAGTACTTC
v_call: TRBV20-1; d_call: -; j_call: TRBJ2-5; clone_size: few; cdr3_aa: CSANYGKETQYF; cdr3_nt: TGCAGTGCGAACTACGGAAAAGAGACCCAGTACTTC
v_call: TRBV20-1; d_call: -; j_call: TRBJ1-5; clone_size: few; cdr3_aa: CSARQGNQPQHF; cdr3_nt: TGCAGTGCCCGACAAGGGAATCAGCCCCAGCATTTT
v_call: TRBV12-3/TRBV12-4; d_call: TRBD2; j_call: TRBJ2-1; clone_size: -; cdr3_aa: CASSLARLAGAINEQFF; cdr3_nt: TGTGCCAGCAGTTTAGCGCGACTAGCGGGGGCCATTAATGAGCAGTTCTTC
v_call: TRBV4-1; d_call: -; j_call: TRBJ1-2; clone_size: many; cdr3_aa: CASSQDGIDGYTF; cdr3_nt: TGCGCCAGCAGCCAAGATGGAATCGATGGCTACACCTTC
v_call: TRBV5-1; d_call: -; j_call: TRBJ2-3; clone_size: many; cdr3_aa: CASSSGTRRSTDTQYF; cdr3_nt: TGCGCCAGCAGCTCCGGGACTCGACGTAGCACAGATACGCAGTATTTT
v_call: TRBV7-8; d_call: -; j_call: TRBJ2-7; clone_size: few; cdr3_aa: CASSLGVLNEQYF; cdr3_nt: TGTGCCAGCAGCTTAGGGGTGTTGAACGAGCAGTACTTC
v_call: TRBV5-1; d_call: -; j_call: TRBJ1-1; clone_size: few; cdr3_aa: CASSLVLSSNTEAFF; cdr3_nt: TGCGCCAGCAGCTTAGTCCTGTCCTCGAACACTGAAGCTTTCTTT
v_call: TRBV18; d_call: TRBD1; j_call: TRBJ2-4; clone_size: once; cdr3_aa: CASSPLQGTDKNIQYF; cdr3_nt: TGTGCCAGCTCACCGCTGCAGGGGACAGATAAAAACATTCAGTACTTC
v_call: TRBV4-1; d_call: -; j_call: TRBJ2-3; clone_size: -; cdr3_aa: CASSLRSGRQSTDTQYF; cdr3_nt: TGCGCCAGCAGCCTTCGTTCGGGGAGACAGAGCACAGATACGCAGTATTTT
v_call: TRBV7-8; d_call: TRBD1; j_call: TRBJ2-2; clone_size: -; cdr3_aa: CASSLPPWTGGTGELFF; cdr3_nt: TGTGCCAGCAGCTTACCCCCATGGACAGGGGGTACCGGGGAGCTGTTTTTT
v_call: TRBV4-2; d_call: TRBD2; j_call: TRBJ2-5; clone_size: few; cdr3_aa: CASSQVAGVGETQYF; cdr3_nt: TGTGCCAGCAGCCAAGTTGCGGGGGTTGGAGAGACCCAGTACTTC
v_call: TRBV29-1; d_call: TRBD2; j_call: TRBJ2-1; clone_size: few; cdr3_aa: CSFGRSGGNEQFF; cdr3_nt: TGCAGCTTTGGGCGTAGCGGGGGCAATGAGCAGTTCTTC